This TCR beta chain was captured in a study of long-term antiretroviral therapy in people with HIV. At minimum, one pre-ART and two post-ART PBMC samples were obtained from each donor. This CDR3 spans 12 amino acids. Trimming left V 5 bases short and J 3 bases short, with 7 bases between. Germline assignment: CDR1 SNHLY and CDR2 FYNNEI. immunoSEQ v3.0 was run at survey level. Assay: immunoSEQ multiplex PCR; the TCRdb copy retains only in-frame clones and omits some. The table includes approximately 27,000 clones, roughly 92% detected once. The material was unsorted PBMCs, obtained 3.1 years after starting antiretroviral therapy. This receptor was identified in a man aged 18-30 years with HIV. V gene TRBV2 combines with J gene TRBJ1-1, with no clear D. The CDR3 DNA follows: TGTGCCAGCAGTTTACCGTACACTGAAGCTTTCTTT. Amino acid sequence: CASSLPYTEAFF.